The sequence of this T cell receptor beta chain was determined in a study of T cells in Graves' hyperthyroidism and ophthalmopathy. Study at large: Peripheral blood was secured at the point of initial diagnosis, before any treatment.

Every diagnosis used clinical symptoms, serum thyroxine and TRAb, thyroid ultrasound and orbital computed tomography. From germline, CDR1 is SGHRS and CDR2 YFSETQ. V was pared by 2 bases and J by 2 bases, with 8 bases of the junction left unmatched. This CDR3 is built from 17 residues. From RNA transcripts, TCR beta CDR3 regions were amplified. A set of HTBI primers served as the primers for a first-round RT-PCR of the TCR CDR3. TCRdb processed the multiplex PCR reads anew with MiXCR; each CDR3 protein has one entry. The sample has approximately 370,000 distinct CDR3 sequences, just under 15% seen once. This clonotype was recorded a few times.

V usage is TRBV5-1 and J usage is TRBJ2-7; TRBD2 aligns across 12 bases. Sequencing used blood. The sequence derives from a woman aged 25 to 39 with Graves' hyperthyroidism. The CDR3 sequence is CASSFRRTSGTPYEQYF. CDR3 nucleotide sequence: TGCGCCAGCAGCTTCCGCCGGACTAGCGGGACCCCCTACGAGCAGTACTTC.